Listed below are T cell receptor beta chains from one sample, sequenced in a study of PD-1 blockade in classical Hodgkin lymphoma. Only in-frame clones appear in the TCRdb table, and some are missing; sequencing was by immunoSEQ multiplex PCR. The repertoire includes approximately 89,000 clones, 75% to 85% of them detected once, and more than 15% sits in the top ten. Sequenced material: peripheral blood mononuclear cells (PBMCs), taken before the fourth cycle of nivolumab. The receptor source for this set is a human donor with classical Hodgkin lymphoma. Both conserved end residues are part of each CDR3. A D gene is named only where the DNA matches it firmly. A clone size is listed for some rows: how often the clone was seen (once, few, many), or a class if it is expanded.

J	size	D	V	CDR3	DNA
TRBJ2-4	NA	NA	TRBV7-9	CASSSEGTKNIQYF	TGTGCCAGCAGCTCCGAGGGGACCAAAAACATTCAGTACTTC
TRBJ2-7	NA	NA	TRBV18	CASSPSGAYEQYF	TGTGCCAGCTCACCCTCCGGGGCCTACGAGCAGTACTTC
TRBJ2-7	NA	NA	TRBV7-6	CASSSPPFYEQYF	TGTGCCAGCAGCTCCCCCCCCTTCTACGAGCAGTACTTC
TRBJ2-7	NA	TRBD2	TRBV5-6	CASSITSGRSPPYEQYF	TGTGCCAGCAGCATTACTAGCGGGAGAAGTCCCCCCTACGAGCAGTACTTC
TRBJ1-4	NA	NA	TRBV7-9	CASSGAAFTNEKLFF	TGTGCCAGCAGCGGGGCAGCGTTTACTAATGAAAAACTGTTTTTT
TRBJ2-2	NA	TRBD2	TRBV10-3	CAISVGLAGGSANTGELFF	TGTGCCATCAGTGTAGGACTAGCGGGAGGGAGCGCGAACACCGGGGAGCTGTTTTTT
TRBJ1-2	NA	NA	TRBV5-1	CASSLGQGDYGYTF	TGCGCCAGCAGCTTGGGGCAGGGAGACTATGGCTACACCTTC
TRBJ2-7	NA	TRBD2	TRBV30	CAWSSGRSYEQYF	TGTGCCTGGTCTAGCGGGAGGTCGTACGAGCAGTACTTC
TRBJ1-2	NA	NA	TRBV4-2	CASSQDRFVGANYGYTF	TGTGCCAGCAGCCAAGATAGGTTTGTAGGTGCTAACTATGGCTACACCTTC
TRBJ2-3	NA	NA	TRBV18	CASSPMSPGLGDTQYF	TGTGCCAGCTCACCTATGTCCCCGGGGCTGGGAGATACGCAGTATTTT
TRBJ1-4	NA	NA	TRBV7-2	CASSSQGNDEKLFF	TGTGCCAGCAGCTCGCAGGGGAACGATGAAAAACTGTTTTTT
TRBJ1-2	NA	NA	TRBV7-2	CASSLGGAGYGYTF	TGTGCCAGCAGCTTAGGAGGGGCTGGCTATGGCTACACCTTC
TRBJ1-2	NA	NA	TRBV2	CASSEGTTYGYTF	TGTGCCAGCAGTGAGGGGACAACCTATGGCTACACCTTC
TRBJ1-2	NA	NA	TRBV11-2	CASSFNSKGLGYGYTF	TGTGCCAGCAGCTTCAACTCTAAGGGGTTGGGCTATGGCTACACCTTC
TRBJ2-7	NA	TRBD1	TRBV28	CASSAWTGGSYEQYF	TGTGCCAGCAGCGCTTGGACAGGGGGGTCCTACGAGCAGTACTTC
TRBJ2-1	few	TRBD2	TRBV27	CASGILAGGPTNEQFF	TGTGCCAGCGGCATTCTAGCGGGAGGGCCCACCAATGAGCAGTTCTTC
TRBJ2-3	NA	NA	TRBV2	CASSVQGPHTDTQYF	TGTGCCAGCAGTGTTCAGGGCCCTCACACAGATACGCAGTATTTT
TRBJ2-7	NA	NA	TRBV9	CASSIDPGTNRHEQYF	TGTGCCAGCAGCATCGATCCCGGGACAAATCGCCACGAGCAGTACTTC
TRBJ2-2	NA	TRBD1	TRBV28	CASRTQPTGGNTGELFF	TGTGCCAGCAGAACTCAGCCGACAGGGGGGAACACCGGGGAGCTGTTTTTT
TRBJ2-7	NA	NA	TRBV16	CASSQSREQYF	TGTGCCAGCAGCCAATCGCGGGAGCAGTACTTC
TRBJ2-2	NA	NA	TRBV5-4	CASSRTRNTGELFF	TGTGCCAGCAGCCGGACACGGAACACCGGGGAGCTGTTTTTT
TRBJ2-7	NA	NA	TRBV6-1	CASSTLDTSYEQYF	TGTGCCAGCAGCACATTGGACACCTCCTACGAGCAGTACTTC
TRBJ1-4	NA	NA	TRBV5-1	CASSLEIGESEKLFF	TGCGCCAGCAGCTTGGAAATAGGGGAATCGGAAAAACTGTTTTTT
TRBJ2-5	NA	NA	TRBV28	CASSLGPRETQYF	TGTGCCAGCAGTTTAGGGCCTCGAGAGACCCAGTACTTC
TRBJ1-5	NA	NA	TRBV19	CASSIRGAQPQHF	TGTGCCAGTAGTATCCGCGGGGCCCAGCCCCAGCATTTT
TRBJ1-2	NA	TRBD1	TRBV2	CASSRGGAKGASGYTF	TGTGCCAGCAGTCGGGGTGGGGCCAAGGGGGCAAGTGGCTACACCTTC
TRBJ1-1	NA	NA	TRBV25-1	CASSWGRSTEAFF	TGTGCCAGCAGTTGGGGGCGCAGCACTGAAGCTTTCTTT
TRBJ2-5	few	TRBD1	TRBV5-1	CASASTGMETQYF	TGCGCCAGCGCCTCGACAGGGATGGAGACCCAGTACTTC
TRBJ1-5	few	NA	TRBV11-2	CASSLDTGGSQPQHF	TGTGCCAGCAGCTTAGATACGGGAGGGAGTCAGCCCCAGCATTTT
TRBJ1-3	NA	NA	TRBV5-1	CASSSGVGNTIYF	TGCGCCAGCAGCTCCGGAGTTGGAAACACCATATATTTT
TRBJ2-3	NA	NA	TRBV10-3	CANRASRGDPDTQYF	TGTGCCAACCGCGCCTCTAGGGGTGACCCAGATACGCAGTATTTT
TRBJ2-7	NA	TRBD1	TRBV19	CASSPWTGSDEQYF	TGTGCCAGTAGTCCCTGGACAGGGTCCGACGAGCAGTACTTC
TRBJ1-1	NA	TRBD1	TRBV19	CASSPPGGRYTEAFF	TGTGCCAGTAGTCCTCCAGGGGGCAGGTACACTGAAGCTTTCTTT
TRBJ1-1	NA	TRBD1	TRBV19	CASSPPDRGGTEAFF	TGTGCCAGTAGTCCGCCCGACAGGGGCGGGACTGAAGCTTTCTTT
TRBJ2-3	NA	NA	TRBV10-3	CAISRGQQRTDTQYF	TGTGCCATCAGCCGCGGACAGCAGAGGACAGATACGCAGTATTTT
TRBJ2-1	few	NA	TRBV7-8	CASSFNSEPYNEQFF	TGTGCCAGCAGCTTTAACTCAGAGCCATACAATGAGCAGTTCTTC
TRBJ2-2	NA	TRBD2	TRBV11-2	CASSSLAGWGELFF	TGTGCCAGCAGCTCACTAGCGGGCTGGGGGGAGCTGTTTTTT
TRBJ2-2	NA	NA	TRBV19	CASSIKGVGGRVDTGELFF	TGTGCCAGTAGTATAAAAGGAGTAGGGGGGAGAGTTGACACCGGGGAGCTGTTTTTT
TRBJ2-1	NA	NA	TRBV14	CASSPQLYNEQFF	TGTGCCAGCAGCCCCCAACTCTACAATGAGCAGTTCTTC
TRBJ2-1	NA	NA	TRBV2	CASRGVGEQFF	TGTGCCAGCAGGGGGGTCGGTGAGCAGTTCTTC
TRBJ2-1	NA	TRBD2	TRBV7-2	CASSLALLTSGIYNEQFF	TGTGCCAGCAGCTTAGCGCTGTTAACTAGCGGGATCTACAATGAGCAGTTCTTC
TRBJ1-1	few	TRBD1	TRBV6-4	CASSDRGYTEAFF	TGTGCCAGTTCCGACAGGGGTTACACTGAAGCTTTCTTT
TRBJ2-2	NA	NA	TRBV11-2	CASSRFTRDLGWTGELFF	TGTGCCAGCAGCCGCTTTACCCGGGACCTGGGTTGGACCGGGGAGCTGTTTTTT
TRBJ2-2	NA	NA	TRBV11-3	CASSLRGARADTGELFF	TGTGCCAGCAGCTTAAGGGGGGCCAGGGCGGACACCGGGGAGCTGTTTTTT
TRBJ1-3	NA	NA	TRBV6-5	CASSSSSNTIYF	TGTGCCAGCAGCTCCTCGTCGAACACCATATATTTT
TRBJ2-7	once	TRBD2	TRBV4-3	CASSQQRESGEQYF	TGCGCCAGCAGCCAACAGCGGGAGTCGGGTGAGCAGTACTTC
TRBJ1-4	NA	NA	TRBV5-6	CASSWAGRTNEKLFF	TGTGCCAGCAGCTGGGCCGGACGGACGAATGAAAAACTGTTTTTT
TRBJ2-2	NA	TRBD2	TRBV5-4	CASSPREKTSGIRGELFF	TGTGCCAGCAGCCCCCGAGAGAAGACTAGCGGGATAAGGGGGGAGCTGTTTTTT